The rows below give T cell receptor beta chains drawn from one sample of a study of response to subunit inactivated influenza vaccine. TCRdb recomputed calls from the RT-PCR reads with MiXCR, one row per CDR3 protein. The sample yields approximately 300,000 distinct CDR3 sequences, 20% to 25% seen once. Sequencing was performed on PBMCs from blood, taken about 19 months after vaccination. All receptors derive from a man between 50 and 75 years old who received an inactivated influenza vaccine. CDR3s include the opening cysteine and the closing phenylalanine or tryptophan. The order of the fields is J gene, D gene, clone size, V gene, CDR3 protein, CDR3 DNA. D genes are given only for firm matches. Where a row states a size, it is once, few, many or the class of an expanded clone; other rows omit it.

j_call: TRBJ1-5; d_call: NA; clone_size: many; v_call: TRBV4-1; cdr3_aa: CASSQEQGNQPQHF; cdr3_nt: TGCGCCAGCAGCCAAGAACAGGGCAATCAGCCCCAGCATTTT
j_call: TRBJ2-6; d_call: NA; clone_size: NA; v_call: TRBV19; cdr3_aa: CASRMVGANVLTF; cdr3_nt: TGTGCCAGTAGGATGGTTGGGGCCAACGTCCTGACTTTC
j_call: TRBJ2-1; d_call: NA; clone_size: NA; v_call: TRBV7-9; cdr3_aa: CASSLVQGGIDEQFF; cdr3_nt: TGTGCCAGCAGCTTAGTCCAGGGGGGAATCGATGAGCAGTTCTTC
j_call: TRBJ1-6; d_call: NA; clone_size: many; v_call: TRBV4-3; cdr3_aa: CASSQAGTSSPLHF; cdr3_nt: TGCGCCAGCAGCCAAGCAGGGACCAGTTCACCCCTCCACTTT
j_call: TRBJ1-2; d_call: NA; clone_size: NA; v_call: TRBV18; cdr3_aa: CASSPPVRYGYTF; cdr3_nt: TGTGCCAGCTCACCACCCGTACGTTATGGCTACACCTTC
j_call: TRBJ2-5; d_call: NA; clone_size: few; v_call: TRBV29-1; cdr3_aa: CSVDEGGFETQYF; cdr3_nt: TGCAGCGTTGACGAAGGGGGGTTTGAGACCCAGTACTTC
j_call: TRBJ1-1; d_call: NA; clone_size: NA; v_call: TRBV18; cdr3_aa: CASSPSRTATEAFF; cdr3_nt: TGTGCCAGCTCACCAAGTCGGACGGCCACTGAAGCTTTCTTT
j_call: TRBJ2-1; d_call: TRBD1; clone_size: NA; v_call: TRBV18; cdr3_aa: CASSSSDRVREQFF; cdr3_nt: TGTGCCAGCTCATCTTCCGACAGGGTACGTGAGCAGTTCTTC
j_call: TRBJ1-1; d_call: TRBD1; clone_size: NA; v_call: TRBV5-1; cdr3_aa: CASSADRGVEAFF; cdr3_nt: TGCGCCAGCAGCGCGGACAGGGGGGTTGAAGCTTTCTTT
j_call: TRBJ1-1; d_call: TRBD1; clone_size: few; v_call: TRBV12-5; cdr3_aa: CASAHTGGGREAFF; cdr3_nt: TGTGCTAGTGCTCACACAGGGGGCGGGAGAGAAGCTTTCTTT
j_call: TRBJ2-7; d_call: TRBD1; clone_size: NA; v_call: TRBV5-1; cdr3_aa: CASSFGTGTGEQYF; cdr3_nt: TGCGCCAGCAGCTTCGGGACAGGGACGGGGGAGCAGTACTTC
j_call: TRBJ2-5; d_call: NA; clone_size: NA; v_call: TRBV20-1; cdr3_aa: CSASSGVGETQYF; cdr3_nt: TGCAGTGCTAGTTCGGGAGTTGGGGAGACCCAGTACTTC
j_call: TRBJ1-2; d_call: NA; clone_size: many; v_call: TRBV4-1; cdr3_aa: CASSRYREVYGYTF; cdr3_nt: TGCGCCAGCAGCCGGTACAGGGAGGTTTATGGCTACACCTTC
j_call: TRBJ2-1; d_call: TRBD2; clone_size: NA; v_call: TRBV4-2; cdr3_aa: CASSLTGTSEYNEQFF; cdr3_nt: TGTGCCAGCAGCCTTACCGGGACTAGCGAGTACAATGAGCAGTTCTTC
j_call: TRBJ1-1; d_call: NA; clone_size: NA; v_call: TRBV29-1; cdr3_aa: CSVEHASPAFF; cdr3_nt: TGCAGCGTTGAACATGCCTCGCCGGCTTTCTTT
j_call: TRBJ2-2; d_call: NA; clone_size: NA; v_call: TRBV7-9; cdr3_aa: CASSELRVNTGELFF; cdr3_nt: TGTGCCAGCAGCGAACTTCGGGTGAACACCGGGGAGCTGTTTTTT
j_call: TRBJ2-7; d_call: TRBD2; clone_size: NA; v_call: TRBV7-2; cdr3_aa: CASSITSGSMYEQYF; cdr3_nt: TGTGCCAGCAGCATTACTAGCGGGAGTATGTACGAGCAGTACTTC
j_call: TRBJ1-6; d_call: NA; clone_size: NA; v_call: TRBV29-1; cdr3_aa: CSVGSGRGDSPLHF; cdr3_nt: TGCAGCGTTGGGTCTGGGCGAGGAGATTCACCCCTCCACTTT
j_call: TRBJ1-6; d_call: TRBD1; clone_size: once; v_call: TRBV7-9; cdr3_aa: CASSPTTGRDNSPLHF; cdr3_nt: TGTGCCAGCAGCCCGACGACAGGGAGGGATAATTCACCCCTCCACTTT
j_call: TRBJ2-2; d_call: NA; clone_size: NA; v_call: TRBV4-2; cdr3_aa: CASSQVSEDTGELFF; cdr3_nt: TGTGCCAGCAGCCAAGTCTCGGAGGACACCGGGGAGCTGTTTTTT